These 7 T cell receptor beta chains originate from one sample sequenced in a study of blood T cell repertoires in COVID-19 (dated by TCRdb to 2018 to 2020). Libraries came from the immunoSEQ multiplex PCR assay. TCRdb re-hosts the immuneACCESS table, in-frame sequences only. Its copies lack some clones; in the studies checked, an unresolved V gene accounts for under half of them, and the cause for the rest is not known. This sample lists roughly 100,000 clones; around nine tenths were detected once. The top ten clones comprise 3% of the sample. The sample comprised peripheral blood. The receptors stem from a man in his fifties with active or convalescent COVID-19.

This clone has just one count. CDR3 amino acids: CASSFRDTQYF. In DNA, the CDR3 is TGTGCCAGCAGTTTCCGAGATACGCAGTATTTT. The rearrangement links TRBV12-3 or TRBV12-4 to TRBJ2-3; D is undetermined. V dropped 3 bases and J dropped 5 bases, with 3 bases sitting between them. CDR3 length equals 11 residues.

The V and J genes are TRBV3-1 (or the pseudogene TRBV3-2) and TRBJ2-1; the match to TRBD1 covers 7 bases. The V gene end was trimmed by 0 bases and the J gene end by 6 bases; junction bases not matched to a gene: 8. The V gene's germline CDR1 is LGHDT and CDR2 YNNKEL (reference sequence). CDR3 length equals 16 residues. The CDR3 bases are TGTGCCAGCAGCCAAGATCTGGCAGGGGGTTCCAATGAGCAGTTCTTC. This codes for CASSQDLAGGSNEQFF.

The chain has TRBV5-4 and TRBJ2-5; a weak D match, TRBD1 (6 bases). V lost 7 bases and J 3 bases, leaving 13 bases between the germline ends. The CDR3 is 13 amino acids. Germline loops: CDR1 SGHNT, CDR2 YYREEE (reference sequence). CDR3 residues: CASQKGDEETQYF. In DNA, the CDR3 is TGTGCCAGCCAGAAGGGGGACGAAGAGACCCAGTACTTC.

The CDR3: CASSSRQGAGGDTQYF. DNA of the CDR3: TGTGCCAGCAGCAGCCGACAGGGGGCTGGTGGAGATACGCAGTATTTT. The chain uses TRBV9 and TRBJ2-3; 10 bases are a match to TRBD1. The CDR3 totals 16 residues. Germline V CDR1 and CDR2: SGDLS, YYNGEE. Trimming cost V 4 bases and J 5 bases; bases outside gene matches: 10.

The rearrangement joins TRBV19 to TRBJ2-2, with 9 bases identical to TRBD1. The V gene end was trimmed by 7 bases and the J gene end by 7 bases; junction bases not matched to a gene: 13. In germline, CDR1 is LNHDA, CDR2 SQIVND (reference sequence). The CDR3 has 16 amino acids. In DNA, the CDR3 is TGTGCCAGTACCATCATAGGGGGACAGGGAAACGGGGAGCTGTTTTTT. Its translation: CASTIIGGQGNGELFF.

CDR3 residues: CATSSDRGSGYTF. The CDR3 DNA sequence: TGTGCCACCAGCAGTGACAGGGGAAGTGGCTACACCTTC. The chain combines TRBV15 with TRBJ1-2; 8 bases agree with TRBD1. V dropped 3 bases and J dropped 7; count of bases not matched to a gene: 4. This CDR3 is built from 13 residues. Germline CDR1 LNHNV, CDR2 YYDKDF (reference sequence).

The CDR3 spells CASSSGPYEQYF. Here the CDR3 DNA reads TGTGCCAGCAGTTCAGGGCCCTACGAGCAGTACTTC. The V and J genes are TRBV28 and TRBJ2-7; a weak D match, TRBD1 (5 bases). This CDR3 is 12 amino acids long. Germline loops: CDR1 MDHEN, CDR2 SYDVKM. V lost 4 bases, J lost 2 bases, and 6 bases lay in between.